This passage covers 12 T cell receptor beta chains from one sample sequenced in a study of blood T cell repertoires in COVID-19. Sequencing was performed with immunoSEQ multiplex PCR; in TCRdb, only in-frame clones are kept and a portion is missing. Of some 150,000 clones in the sample, roughly nine tenths were seen once. Sequencing input: peripheral blood. The receptors shown here come from a human donor in a cohort sampled during active COVID-19.

The CDR3 coding sequence is TGTGCCAGCAGCTTGTGGGACTCATTTTCTGGAAACACCATATATTTT. Translation gives CASSLWDSFSGNTIYF. V gene TRBV5-5 combines with J gene TRBJ1-3, with a weak D call TRBD1 (5 bases). This CDR3 has 16 amino acids. The V gene's germline CDR1 is SGHKS and CDR2 YYEKEE (reference sequence). V was trimmed by 1 base and J by 1 base, leaving 12 bases between them.

This CDR3 reads CASSAGPPRTEAFF. As DNA, the CDR3 is TGTGCCAGCAGCGCCGGTCCCCCGAGGACTGAAGCTTTCTTT. J is TRBJ1-1 and V is TRBV5-4; no clear D. This CDR3 region has 14 residues. V shed 4 bases and J shed 5 bases, with 15 bases lying between them. CDR1 and CDR2 (germline): SGHNT, YYREEE (reference sequence).

The chain combines TRBV5-6 with TRBJ2-3, with D possibly TRBD1 on 5 matching bases. Germline lookup yields CDR1 SGHDT and CDR2 YYEEEE. CDR3 length equals 13 residues. Between the trimmed V and J ends, which lost 0 bases and 4 bases, there was a span of 6 bases. CDR3 amino acids: CASSLGGADTQYF. The CDR3 DNA sequence: TGTGCCAGCAGCTTGGGGGGCGCAGATACGCAGTATTTT.

This clone was counted only a few times. This chain uses TRBV5-1 with TRBJ2-7; D gene ambiguous. This CDR3 contains 14 residues. The germline V and J ends were trimmed by 1 base and 2 bases, with 10 bases remaining between them. Germline CDR1 SGHRS, CDR2 YFSETQ. The CDR3 DNA follows: TGCGCCAGCAGCTTGAGTGCGGATCCCTACGAGCAGTACTTC. This gives the protein CASSLSADPYEQYF.

This clone was recorded once. The J gene is TRBJ1-5, the V gene TRBV7-8; no clear D. Germline assignment: CDR1 SGHVS and CDR2 FQNEAQ. Trimming took 7 bases from V and 5 from J, leaving 12 bases between them. The CDR3 is made up of 13 amino acids. The CDR3 coding sequence is TGTGCCAGCACCACCGGGGAGTATCAGCCCCAGCATTTT. It translates to CASTTGEYQPQHF.

The V and J genes are TRBV9 and TRBJ2-7; 7 bases align to TRBD2. The V gene's germline CDR1 is SGDLS and CDR2 YYNGEE. V shed 0 bases and J 2 bases; nucleotides not matched to a gene: 5. This CDR3 is built from 15 residues. CDR3 sequence: CASSVATAGPYEQYF. The CDR3 DNA reads TGTGCCAGCAGCGTAGCTACAGCGGGGCCCTACGAGCAGTACTTC. The variable domain in full, completed from reference TRBV9 and TRBJ2-7, reads DSGVTQTPKHLITATGQRVTLRCSPRSGDLSVYWYQQSLDQGLQFLIQYYNGEERAKGNILERFSAQQFPDLHSELNLSSLELGDSALYFCASSVATAGPYEQYFGPGTRLTVT.

This chain joins TRBV6-2 or TRBV6-3 and TRBJ2-2, with a weak D call TRBD2 (6 bases). Germline CDR1 MNHEY, CDR2 SVGEGT. The V gene lost 2 bases and the J gene lost 4 bases, with 8 bases spanning the gap. This CDR3 spans 14 amino acids. CDR3 DNA: TGTGCCAGCAGTTACCGGGGGACCACCGGGGAGCTGTTTTTT. Amino acids: CASSYRGTTGELFF.

The chain has TRBV3-1 (or the pseudogene TRBV3-2) and TRBJ2-5; 7 bases align to TRBD2. Germline CDR1 reads LGHDT; CDR2 reads YNNKEL (reference sequence). With 0 bases clipped from V and 5 bases from J, the junction kept 6 bases outside the gene matches. This CDR3 region has 15 residues. CDR3 coding DNA: TGTGCCAGCAGCCAAGAGATGGGACTAAGGGAGACCCAGTACTTC. It codes for CASSQEMGLRETQYF.

This chain connects TRBV18 to TRBJ1-1; D is undetermined. The V end was cut by 3 bases, the J end by 1 base, with 9 bases between. The CDR3 has 14 amino acids. Germline loops: CDR1 KGHSH, CDR2 LQKENI. The CDR3 bases are TGTGCCAGCTCACCCCCCACCGGGAACACTGAAGCTTTCTTT. Its translation: CASSPPTGNTEAFF.

V usage is TRBV18 and J usage is TRBJ1-1; D is unresolved. The CDR3 spans 16 residues. Trimming left V 4 bases short and J 1 base short, with 16 bases between. Germline CDR1 reads KGHSH; CDR2 reads LQKENI. The CDR3 loop reads CASSLLHPTGNTEAFF. Written as DNA, the CDR3 is TGTGCCAGCTCACTTTTACACCCGACGGGGAACACTGAAGCTTTCTTT.

V and J are TRBV3-1 (or the pseudogene TRBV3-2) and TRBJ2-2; weak D call: TRBD2 (7 bases). This CDR3 region has 16 residues. V was shortened by 1 base and J by 3 bases, with 12 bases between the two germline ends. Germline V gene data show CDR1 as LGHDT and CDR2 as YNNKEL (reference sequence). CDR3 DNA: TGTGCCAGCAGCCAAGTGACGGGGGGCGACACCGGGGAGCTGTTTTTT. This encodes CASSQVTGGDTGELFF.

The V call is TRBV20-1, the J call TRBJ1-5; D not certain. The germline V gene encodes CDR1 DFQATT and CDR2 SNEGSKA (reference sequence). The ends were cut back, 3 bases at V and 2 bases at J, with 23 bases in the middle. The CDR3 spans 18 residues. As DNA, the CDR3 is TGCAGTGCTAGTAGGGAGGGCGGGTTAAATACGGGCAATCAGCCCCAGCATTTT. It encodes CSASREGGLNTGNQPQHF.